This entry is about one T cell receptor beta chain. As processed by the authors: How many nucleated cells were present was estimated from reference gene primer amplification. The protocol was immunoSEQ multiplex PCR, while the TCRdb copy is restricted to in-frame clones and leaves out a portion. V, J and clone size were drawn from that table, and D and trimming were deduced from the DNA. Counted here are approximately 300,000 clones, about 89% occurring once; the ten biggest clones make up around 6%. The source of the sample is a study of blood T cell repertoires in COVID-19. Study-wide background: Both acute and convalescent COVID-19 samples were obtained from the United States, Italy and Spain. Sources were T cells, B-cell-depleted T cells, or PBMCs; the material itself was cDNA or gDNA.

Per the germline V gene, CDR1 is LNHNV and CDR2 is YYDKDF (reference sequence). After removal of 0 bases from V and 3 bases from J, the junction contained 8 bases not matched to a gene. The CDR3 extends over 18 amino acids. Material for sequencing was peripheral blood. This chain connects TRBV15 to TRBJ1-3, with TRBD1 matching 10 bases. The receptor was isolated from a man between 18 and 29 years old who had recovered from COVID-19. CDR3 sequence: CATSRDRWDRGIGNTIYF. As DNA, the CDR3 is TGTGCCACCAGCAGAGATCGGTGGGACAGGGGAATTGGAAACACCATATATTTT.